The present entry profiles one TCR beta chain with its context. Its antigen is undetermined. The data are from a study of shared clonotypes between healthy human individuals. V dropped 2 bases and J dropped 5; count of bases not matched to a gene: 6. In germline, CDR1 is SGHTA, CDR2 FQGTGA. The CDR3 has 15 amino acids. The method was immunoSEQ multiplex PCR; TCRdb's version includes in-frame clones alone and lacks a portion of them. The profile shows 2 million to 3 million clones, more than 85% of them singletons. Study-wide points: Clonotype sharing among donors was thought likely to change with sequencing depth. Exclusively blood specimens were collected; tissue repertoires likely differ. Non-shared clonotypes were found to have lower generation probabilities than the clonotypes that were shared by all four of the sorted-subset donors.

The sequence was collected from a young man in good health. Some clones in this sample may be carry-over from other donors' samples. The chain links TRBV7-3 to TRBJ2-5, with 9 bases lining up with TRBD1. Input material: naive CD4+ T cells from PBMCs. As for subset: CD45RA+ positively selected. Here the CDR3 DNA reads TGTGCCAGCAGCTTAGACGGGACAGGGAGGGAGACCCAGTACTTC. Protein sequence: CASSLDGTGRETQYF.